The 26 T cell receptor beta chains in this list originate from one sample, sequenced in a study of shared clonotypes between healthy human individuals. The protocol was immunoSEQ multiplex PCR, while the TCRdb copy is restricted to in-frame clones and leaves out a portion. The table lists just over 2,000,000 clones, about 95% of them singletons, with more than 0.1% in the top ten. Sequenced input: naive CD4+ T cells sorted from blood. Indicated subset: CD45RA+ positively selected. Receptor source: a man aged 18 to 35 in good health.

This sequence joins TRBV28 and TRBJ2-1; 11 bases agree with TRBD1. The CDR3 length is 16 residues. CDR1 is MDHEN, CDR2 SYDVKM, per germline. V shed 8 bases and J 3 bases; nucleotides not matched to a gene: 9. CDR3 amino acids: CASRLTGTGGYNEQFF. The DNA for the CDR3 is TGTGCCAGCCGCCTAACCGGGACAGGGGGCTACAATGAGCAGTTCTTC.

The chain carries TRBV4-1 and TRBJ2-4, with 7 bases that match TRBD2. The CDR3 covers 17 residues. From germline, CDR1 is MGHRA and CDR2 YSYEKL. V lost 0 bases, J lost 1 base, and 6 bases stayed unmatched. Here the CDR3 reads CASSQEGAGWAKNIQYF. In DNA, the CDR3 is TGCGCCAGCAGCCAAGAGGGAGCGGGATGGGCCAAAAACATTCAGTACTTC.

For this clone: At the DNA level, this CDR3 is encoded by other sequences in the same sample as well. V is TRBV6-5 and J is TRBJ2-3; no clear D gene. Germline V gives CDR1 MNHEY, CDR2 SVGAGI. With 4 bases removed from V and 6 bases from J, the gap between germline ends came to 5 bases. The CDR3 is made up of 11 amino acids. The CDR3 loop is CASSSLDTQYF. The CDR3 coding sequence is TGTGCCAGCAGTTCCTTGGATACGCAGTATTTT.

The V call is TRBV30, the J call TRBJ2-6; D may match TRBD1 or TRBD2 (5 bases each). From germline, CDR1 is GTSNPN and CDR2 SVGIG (reference sequence). Trimming removed 3 bases from V and 0 bases from J, with 12 bases in between. The CDR3 covers 16 residues. DNA of the CDR3: TGTGCCTGGAGGACCCGGGGCGGCTCTGGGGCCAACGTCCTGACTTTC. It specifies CAWRTRGGSGANVLTF.

This chain joins TRBV2 and TRBJ1-3; D unresolved. The V end lost 5 bases, the J end lost 0 bases, and 5 bases lay between the germline ends. The CDR3 has 13 amino acids. Germline assignment: CDR1 SNHLY and CDR2 FYNNEI. CDR3 nucleotides: TGTGCCAGCAGTCTTTACTCTGGAAACACCATATATTTT. Translated, it gives CASSLYSGNTIYF. Drawing the rest from reference TRBV2 and TRBJ1-3, the complete variable domain is EPEVTQTPSHQVTQMGQEVILRCVPISNHLYFYWYRQILGQKVEFLVSFYNNEISEKSEIFDDQFSVERPDGSNFTLKIRSTKLEDSAMYFCASSLYSGNTIYFGEGSWLTVV.

This sequence joins TRBV5-1 and TRBJ2-7, with D tentatively TRBD1 or TRBD2 (5 bases each). The CDR3 runs 14 residues. The germline CDR1 and CDR2 sequences are SGHRS and YFSETQ. The V end lost 3 bases, the J end lost 7 bases, and 17 bases lay between the germline ends. The CDR3: CASSWTPRPGEQYF. In nucleotides, the CDR3 is TGCGCCAGCAGCTGGACACCCCGTCCGGGGGAGCAGTACTTC.

The chain has TRBV6-1 and TRBJ2-1, with 7 bases fitting TRBD2. The CDR3 covers 12 residues. Germline V gene lookup returns CDR1 MNHNS and CDR2 SASEGT. The ends lost 6 bases at V and 9 bases at J; junction bases unmatched: 5. Here the CDR3 reads CASSVLASEQFF. In DNA, the CDR3 is TGTGCCAGCAGCGTACTAGCGAGTGAGCAGTTCTTC.

This clone appeared a single time. The chain carries TRBV10-2 and TRBJ1-1, with D tentatively TRBD1 (6 bases). In germline, CDR1 is WSHSY, CDR2 SAAADI. V lost 6 bases and J lost 5, with 19 bases in between. The CDR3 loop spans 15 amino acids. The CDR3 coding sequence is TGCGCCAGCAGCGCCTGGGGGGCGCGAGATACTGAAGCTTTCTTT. It codes for CASSAWGARDTEAFF.

The chain combines TRBV6-1 with TRBJ2-5; tentative D call: TRBD1 (6 bases). The CDR3 runs 12 residues. V was clipped by 7 bases and J by 4 bases, with 10 bases between them. Germline CDR1 reads MNHNS; CDR2 reads SASEGT. The CDR3 DNA sequence: TGTGCCAGCACAGGGGCAGCAGAGACCCAGTACTTC. Amino acids: CASTGAAETQYF.

The chain has TRBV11-2 and TRBJ1-2; a possible D gene is TRBD1 (6 bases). The V end was cut by 5 bases, the J end by 4 bases, with 11 bases between. The CDR3 runs to 13 residues. CDR1 is SGHAT, CDR2 FQNNGV, per germline. CDR3 loop: CASSQGGSYGYTF. The CDR3 DNA reads as TGTGCCAGCAGCCAAGGGGGGTCCTATGGCTACACCTTC. The full variable domain, rest sourced from reference TRBV11-2 and TRBJ1-2, is EAGVAQSPRYKIIEKRQSVAFWCNPISGHATLYWYQQILGQGPKLLIQFQNNGVVDDSQLPKDRFSAERLKGVDSTLKIQPAKLEDSAVYLCASSQGGSYGYTFGSGTRLTVV.

This clone was counted a single time. The chain links TRBV29-1 to TRBJ2-3; a weak D match, TRBD2 (6 bases). The CDR3 totals 14 residues. V was cut by 6 bases and J by 2 bases, with 15 bases left in between. Germline V lookup: CDR1 SQVTM, CDR2 ANQGSEA. The CDR3 bases are TGCAGCGTCGGAGCGTGGGGGGACACAGATACGCAGTATTTT. Translated, it gives CSVGAWGDTDTQYF.

The rearrangement uses TRBV4-1 and TRBJ1-1; 7 nucleotides line up with TRBD1. The junction had 1 base not matched to a gene; V was cut back by 4 bases and J by 8 bases. CDR1 and CDR2 from the germline V gene are MGHRA and YSYEKL. This CDR3 region has 11 residues. In DNA form, the CDR3 reads TGCGCCAGCAGCCTGGGACAGGAAGCTTTCTTT. Translating it yields CASSLGQEAFF.

V usage is TRBV2 and J usage is TRBJ2-2, with 7 bases lining up with TRBD1. CDR1 is SNHLY and CDR2 is FYNNEI in the germline V gene. This CDR3 has 13 amino acids. Trimming at V came to 10 bases and at J to 4 bases, leaving 6 bases not matched to a gene. CDR3 in amino acids: CATKGAVTGELFF. The DNA of the CDR3 is TGTGCCACCAAGGGGGCAGTCACCGGGGAGCTGTTTTTT. The variable domain in full, with the rest retrieved from reference TRBV2 and TRBJ2-2, is EPEVTQTPSHQVTQMGQEVILRCVPISNHLYFYWYRQILGQKVEFLVSFYNNEISEKSEIFDDQFSVERPDGSNFTLKIRSTKLEDSAMYFCATKGAVTGELFFGEGSRLTVL.

A word on this clone: The same CDR3 arises from other DNA sequences in this sample as well. The chain links TRBV5-6 to TRBJ1-2; D is unresolved. In germline, CDR1 is SGHDT, CDR2 YYEEEE. The CDR3 is 14 residues long. Trimming shortened V by 0 bases and J by 5 bases, and 11 bases separated the two germline ends. The CDR3 bases are TGTGCCAGCAGCTTGGGCCGGGGTCGGTATGGCTACACCTTC. It is translated as CASSLGRGRYGYTF.

The V gene is TRBV4-2, the J gene TRBJ2-7; 7 nucleotides match TRBD2. Germline-derived CDR1 and CDR2 are LGHNA and YNFKEQ. The CDR3 is made up of 13 amino acids. The J segment lost 5 bases and the V segment lost 5 bases, leaving 6 bases of the junction unmatched. Here the CDR3 reads CASSSMGGDEQYF. The CDR3 DNA follows: TGTGCCAGCAGCTCGATGGGGGGGGACGAGCAGTACTTC.

Comments on this clone: Distinct nucleotide sequences in the sample also encode this CDR3. The chain links TRBV30 to TRBJ2-2; 10 bases align to TRBD2. This CDR3 comprises 17 residues. CDR1 and CDR2 (germline): GTSNPN, SVGIG (reference sequence). The trim removed 0 bases at V and 1 base at J, leaving 5 bases unmatched. DNA of the CDR3: TGTGCCTGGAGTGTATCTCGGACTAGCGGGAACACCGGGGAGCTGTTTTTT. Amino acid sequence: CAWSVSRTSGNTGELFF.

This chain connects TRBV5-1 to TRBJ2-7; 11 positions agree with TRBD2. The CDR3 consists of 14 residues. From germline, CDR1 is SGHRS and CDR2 YFSETQ. The V and J ends lost 5 bases and 4 bases, in that order; junction bases with no gene match: 5. The CDR3 protein is CASSQTSGKYEQYF. As DNA, the CDR3 is TGCGCCAGCAGTCAGACTAGCGGGAAATACGAGCAGTACTTC.

The V call is TRBV7-2, the J call TRBJ2-1; TRBD2 matches at 11 bases. With V trimmed by 2 bases and J by 7 bases, 7 bases remained unmatched. Germline CDR1 SGHTA, CDR2 FQGNSA. This CDR3 contains 16 residues. CDR3 in amino acids: CASSLRLAGGMNEQFF. The CDR3 region has the DNA TGTGCCAGCAGCTTAAGGCTAGCGGGAGGTATGAATGAGCAGTTCTTC.

The chain joins TRBV6-6 to TRBJ1-1; a possible D gene is TRBD1 (5 bases). V shed 5 bases and J shed 5 bases, with 12 bases lying between them. The CDR3 loop spans 13 amino acids. CDR1 is MNHNY, CDR2 SVGAGI, per germline (reference sequence). Here the CDR3 DNA reads TGTGCCAGCAGTACATGGGGGACTACTGAAGCTTTCTTT. It encodes CASSTWGTTEAFF.

The rearrangement links TRBV6-5 to TRBJ1-6, with a weak D call TRBD1 (6 bases). The germline V gene has CDR1 MNHEY and CDR2 SVGAGI. Trimming pared 0 bases from V and 7 bases from J, leaving 13 bases between. The CDR3 is made up of 16 amino acids. CDR3: CASSYSLGTTNSPLHF. The CDR3 region has the DNA TGTGCCAGCAGTTACTCGCTCGGGACAACAAATTCACCCCTCCACTTT.

CDR3 sequence: CASSLVRETEAFF. CDR3 DNA: TGTGCCAGCAGCCTCGTTCGGGAAACTGAAGCTTTCTTT. The chain joins TRBV6-5 to TRBJ1-1; D gene ambiguous. V gave up 6 bases and J gave up 5 bases, with 13 bases separating them. CDR1 and CDR2 from the germline V gene are MNHEY and SVGAGI. The CDR3 runs to 13 residues.

Concerning this clone: Other DNA sequences in the same sample also yield this CDR3. As DNA, the CDR3 is TGTGCCTGGAGTAAAGGGGACTATGGCTACACCTTC. Protein sequence: CAWSKGDYGYTF. The chain joins TRBV30 to TRBJ1-2; maybe TRBD1 (5 bases). Trimming left V 2 bases short and J 3 bases short, with 7 bases between. The CDR3 has 12 residues. Germline V lookup: CDR1 GTSNPN, CDR2 SVGIG (reference sequence).

J is TRBJ2-7 and V is TRBV19; no definite D call. Trimming cost V 8 bases and J 0 bases, with 11 bases left between them. The CDR3 loop spans 13 amino acids. Germline V gene data show CDR1 as LNHDA and CDR2 as SQIVND (reference sequence). The CDR3 bases are TGTGCCAGTCGGCAAGCCAGCTCCTACGAGCAGTACTTC. It encodes CASRQASSYEQYF.

In its sample, this clone was seen once. The chain uses TRBV10-3 and TRBJ2-2, with TRBD1 matching over 7 bases. V was clipped by 8 bases and J by 5 bases; unmatched bases: 8. The germline CDR1 and CDR2 sequences are ENHRY and SYGVKD. The CDR3 covers 14 residues. Here the CDR3 DNA reads TGTGCCATCCAAGTTACAGGGGTTACCGGGGAGCTGTTTTTT. Its translation: CAIQVTGVTGELFF.

V is TRBV7-6 and J is TRBJ2-3; D is unresolved. Trimming pared 0 bases from V and 0 bases from J, leaving 10 bases between. The CDR3 is 16 amino acids. Germline assignment: CDR1 SGHVS and CDR2 FNYEAQ. This chain's CDR3 is CASSLAPHPSTDTQYF. DNA of the CDR3: TGTGCCAGCAGCTTAGCGCCCCACCCTAGCACAGATACGCAGTATTTT.

The chain links TRBV7-3 to TRBJ2-1; the D is unclear. Trimming took off 3 bases at V and 2 bases at J, with 8 bases between the two ends. The CDR3 has 14 residues. In germline, CDR1 is SGHTA, CDR2 FQGTGA. The CDR3 DNA follows: TGTGCCAGCAGCTTCCCCGGAGCCTACAATGAGCAGTTCTTC. This codes for CASSFPGAYNEQFF.